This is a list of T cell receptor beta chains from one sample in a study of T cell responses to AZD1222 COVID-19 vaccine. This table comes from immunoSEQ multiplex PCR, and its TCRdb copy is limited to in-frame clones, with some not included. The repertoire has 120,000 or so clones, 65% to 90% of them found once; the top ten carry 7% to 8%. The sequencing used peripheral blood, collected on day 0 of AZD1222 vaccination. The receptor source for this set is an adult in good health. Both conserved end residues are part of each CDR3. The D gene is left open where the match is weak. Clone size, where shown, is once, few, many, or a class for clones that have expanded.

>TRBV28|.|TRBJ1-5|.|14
TGTGCCAGCAGATTTCGCGGAGGGGGTCAGCCCCAGCATTTT
CASRFRGGGQPQHF
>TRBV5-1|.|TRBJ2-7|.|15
TGCGCCAGCAGCTTGGAGGCGGGATCTGGTTACGAGCAGTACTTC
CASSLEAGSGYEQYF
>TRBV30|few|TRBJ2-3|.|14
TGTGCCTGGAGTCGGGGGACTAGCACAGATACGCAGTATTTT
CAWSRGTSTDTQYF
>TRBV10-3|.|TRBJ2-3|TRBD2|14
TGTGCCACCAGGACTAGCGGAGCCACAGATACGCAGTATTTT
CATRTSGATDTQYF
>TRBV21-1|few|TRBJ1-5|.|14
TGTGCCACCAAAGGACAGGGGGCTCGTCAGCCCCAGCATTTT
CATKGQGARQPQHF
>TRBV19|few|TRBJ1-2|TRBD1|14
TGTGCCAGTAGTATCGACAGGGGGTCCTATGGCTACACCTTC
CASSIDRGSYGYTF
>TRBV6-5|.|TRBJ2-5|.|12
TGTGCCAGCAGTTACTTTCCCCAGACCCAGTACTTC
CASSYFPQTQYF
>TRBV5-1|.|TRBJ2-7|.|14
TGCGCCAGCAGACGGGAACAGGGTACCTACGAGCAGTACTTC
CASRREQGTYEQYF
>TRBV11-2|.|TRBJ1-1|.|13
TGTGCCAGCAGCTTACCAGGGACCCGGGGAGCTTTCTTT
CASSLPGTRGAFF
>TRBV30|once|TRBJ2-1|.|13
TGTGCCCACTGGGGGGGCACCTACAATGAGCAGTTCTTC
CAHWGGTYNEQFF
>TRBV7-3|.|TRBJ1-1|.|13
TGTGCCAGCAGCTTCGGGGAAGTGGCTGAAGCTTTCTTT
CASSFGEVAEAFF
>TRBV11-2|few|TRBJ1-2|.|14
TGTGCCAGCAGCTTACCGGGACGGATGTATGGCTACACCTTC
CASSLPGRMYGYTF
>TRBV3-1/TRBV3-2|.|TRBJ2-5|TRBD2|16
TGTGCCAGCAGCCAAGGCCTAGCGGGAGGGCAAGAGACCCAGTACTTC
CASSQGLAGGQETQYF
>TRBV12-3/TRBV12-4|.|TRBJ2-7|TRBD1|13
TGTGCCAGCAGGGCCGGACAGGGCCACGAGCAGTACTTC
CASRAGQGHEQYF
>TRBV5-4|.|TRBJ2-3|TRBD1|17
TGTGCCAGCAGCTTGGCCAGGCGGACAGGGGTGACAGATACGCAGTATTTT
CASSLARRTGVTDTQYF
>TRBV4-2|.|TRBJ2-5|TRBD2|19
TGTGCCAGCAGCCAGGGGGGACTAGCGGGGGAGAGTGTACGGGAGACCCAGTACTTC
CASSQGGLAGESVRETQYF
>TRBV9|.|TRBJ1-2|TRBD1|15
TGTGCCAGCAGCGTTCAGGGGGCTTTTAACTATGGCTACACCTTC
CASSVQGAFNYGYTF
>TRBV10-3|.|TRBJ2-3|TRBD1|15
TGTGCCATCAGTGGCCAGACAGGGGGCAGGGATACGCAGTATTTT
CAISGQTGGRDTQYF
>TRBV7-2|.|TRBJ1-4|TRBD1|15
TGTGCCAGCAGCGTCACAGGGGTCCTTAATGAAAAACTGTTTTTT
CASSVTGVLNEKLFF
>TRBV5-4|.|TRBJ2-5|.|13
TGTGCCAGCAGCTTGGGGAATCAAGAGACCCAGTACTTC
CASSLGNQETQYF
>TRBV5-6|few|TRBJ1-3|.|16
TGTGCCAGCAACCCACGCGAGGCTTGGGTTGGAAACACCATATATTTT
CASNPREAWVGNTIYF
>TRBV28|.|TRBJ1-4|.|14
TGTGCCAGCAGGGGTTGGGATAGTCATGAAAAACTGTTTTTT
CASRGWDSHEKLFF
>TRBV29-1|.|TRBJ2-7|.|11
TGCAGCGGGGGGGAAGGGATAGGGCAGTACTTC
CSGGEGIGQYF
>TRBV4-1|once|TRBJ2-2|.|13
TGCGCCAGCAAGGGTGGGAACACCGGGGAGCTGTTTTTT
CASKGGNTGELFF